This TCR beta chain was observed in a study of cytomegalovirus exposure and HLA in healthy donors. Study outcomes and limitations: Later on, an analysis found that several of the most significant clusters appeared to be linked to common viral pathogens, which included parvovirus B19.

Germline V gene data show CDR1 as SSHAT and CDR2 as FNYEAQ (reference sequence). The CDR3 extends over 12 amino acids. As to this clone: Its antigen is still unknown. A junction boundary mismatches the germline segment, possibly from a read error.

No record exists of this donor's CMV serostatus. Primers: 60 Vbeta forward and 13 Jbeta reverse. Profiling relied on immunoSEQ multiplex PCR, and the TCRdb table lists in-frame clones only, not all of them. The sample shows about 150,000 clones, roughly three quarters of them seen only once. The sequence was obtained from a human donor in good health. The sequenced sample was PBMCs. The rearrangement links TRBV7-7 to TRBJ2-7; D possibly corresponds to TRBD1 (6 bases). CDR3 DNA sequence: TGTGCTAGCATCGACCACAGGGCCGAGCAGTACTTC. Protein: CASIDHRAEQYF.